These 30 T cell receptor beta chains were sequenced from one sample in a study of shared clonotypes between healthy human individuals. Here immunoSEQ multiplex PCR was the method, and the copy in TCRdb shows in-frame clones only, minus some. This sample has around 1,000,000 clones; approximately 77% occur once, and the top ten carry 0.7% to 0.95%. Sequencing was carried out using memory CD4+ T cells from PBMCs. The sample's subset: CD45RA-negative fraction. The origin of the receptors is a man younger than 35 in good health. Some clones in this sample may be carry-over from other donors' samples.

This clone has only one observation. The gene calls are TRBV7-2 and TRBJ2-7; D is perhaps TRBD2 (6 bases). V lost 0 bases and J 0 bases, leaving 9 bases between the germline ends. The CDR3 runs 15 residues. Germline V CDR1 and CDR2: SGHTA, FQGNSA. CDR3 region: CASSLARDFSYEQYF. In DNA form, the CDR3 reads TGTGCCAGCAGCTTAGCGCGGGACTTCTCCTACGAGCAGTACTTC.

This rearrangement joins TRBV4-1 to TRBJ2-2, with 9 bases lining up with TRBD2. The V and J ends lost 4 bases and 6 bases, in that order; junction bases with no gene match: 12. This CDR3 has 17 residues. CDR1 is MGHRA, CDR2 YSYEKL, per germline. The CDR3 reads CASSRSGTSMVPGELFF. Here the CDR3 DNA reads TGCGCCAGCAGCCGATCCGGGACTAGCATGGTCCCCGGGGAGCTGTTTTTT.

The chain is built from TRBV2 and TRBJ1-1; D is undetermined. V was clipped by 6 bases and J by 6 bases, with 20 bases between them. The CDR3 spans 15 residues. Germline-derived CDR1 and CDR2 are SNHLY and FYNNEI. CDR3 sequence (DNA): TGTGCCAGCAGCCTTTATGGATTTGAACACTCTGAAGCTTTCTTT. This translates into CASSLYGFEHSEAFF.

Only a few counts were recorded for this clone. This sequence joins TRBV28 and TRBJ1-4; D remains unclear. Germline V gene data show CDR1 as MDHEN and CDR2 as SYDVKM. V was pared by 5 bases and J by 4 bases, with 11 bases between. This CDR3 region has 14 residues. CDR3 sequence: CASSRGFLNEKLFF. As DNA, the CDR3 is TGTGCCAGCAGTAGAGGCTTTCTTAATGAAAAACTGTTTTTT.

This clone was detected only a few times. The chain links TRBV6-5 to TRBJ1-1, with TRBD1 matching over 7 bases. CDR1 and CDR2 (germline): MNHEY, SVGAGI. V lost 6 bases, J lost 11 bases, and 9 bases stayed unmatched. CDR3 length equals 12 residues. CDR3 coding DNA: TGTGCCAGCAGACCGCAGGGGGGTAGGGCTTTCTTT. It yields the protein CASRPQGGRAFF.

The genes are TRBV18 and TRBJ2-2, with TRBD2 matching 7 bases. This CDR3 contains 15 residues. The V gene's germline CDR1 is KGHSH and CDR2 LQKENI. V trimming: 6 bases; J trimming: 5 bases; junction bases outside the gene matches: 9. DNA for the CDR3: TGTGCCAGCTCGCCCGAGACGGGAGGTACCGGGGAGCTGTTTTTT. Encoded protein: CASSPETGGTGELFF. The complete variable domain, with remaining parts taken from reference TRBV18 and TRBJ2-2, reads NAGVMQNPRHLVRRRGQEARLRCSPMKGHSHVYWYRQLPEEGLKFMVYLQKENIIDESGMPKERFSAEFPKEGPSILRIQQVVRGDSAAYFCASSPETGGTGELFFGEGSRLTVL.

The chain has TRBV6-1 and TRBJ2-7; 8 positions match TRBD2. Unmatched junction bases numbered 11, after V lost 10 bases and J lost 6 bases. Per the germline V gene, CDR1 is MNHNS and CDR2 is SASEGT. The CDR3 runs to 13 residues. The CDR3 here is CATERELGGEQYF. CDR3 DNA: TGTGCCACGGAGCGGGAGCTTGGGGGCGAGCAGTACTTC.

The chain employs TRBV6-1 and TRBJ1-6; 8 bases fit TRBD1. Germline trimming cut 6 bases from V and 10 bases from J; bases unmatched to any gene: 5. Germline V gives CDR1 MNHNS, CDR2 SASEGT. The length of the CDR3 is 13 residues. CDR3 DNA sequence: TGTGCCAGCAGGACAGGGGCGGGATCACCCCTCCACTTT. Protein: CASRTGAGSPLHF.

This clone was found a few times. The V call is TRBV9, the J call TRBJ1-1; D may be TRBD1 (6 bases). Looked up from germline, CDR1 is SGDLS and CDR2 is YYNGEE. V dropped 4 bases and J dropped 1 base, with 14 bases sitting between them. The CDR3 is 15 amino acids. CDR3 coding DNA: TGTGCCAGCAGCCCCCCCCAGGGGTGGAACACTGAAGCTTTCTTT. This gives the protein CASSPPQGWNTEAFF.

The V call is TRBV5-1, the J call TRBJ1-4; D unclear. The CDR3 runs 13 residues. Germline CDR1 and CDR2: SGHRS and YFSETQ. Trimming removed 4 bases at V and 1 base at J, with 5 bases between. CDR3 in DNA: TGCGCCAGCAGCCGGGGAACTAATGAAAAACTGTTTTTT. As protein: CASSRGTNEKLFF. The variable domain in full, completed from reference TRBV5-1 and TRBJ1-4, reads KAGVTQTPRYLIKTRGQQVTLSCSPISGHRSVSWYQQTPGQGLQFLFEYFSETQRNKGNFPGRFSGRQFSNSRSEMNVSTLELGDSALYLCASSRGTNEKLFFGSGTQLSVL.

DNA for the CDR3: TGCGCCAGCAGCTTGGATTTCAGGAACAATGAGCAGTTCTTC. It is translated as CASSLDFRNNEQFF. This chain links TRBV5-1 with TRBJ2-1; D ambiguous. Germline V CDR1 and CDR2: SGHRS, YFSETQ. This CDR3 is built from 14 residues. V lost 0 bases and J lost 5, with 9 bases in between. Full variable domain (missing parts from reference TRBV5-1 and TRBJ2-1): KAGVTQTPRYLIKTRGQQVTLSCSPISGHRSVSWYQQTPGQGLQFLFEYFSETQRNKGNFPGRFSGRQFSNSRSEMNVSTLELGDSALYLCASSLDFRNNEQFFGPGTRLTVL.

V is TRBV7-8 and J is TRBJ2-2; D may be TRBD2 (6 bases). The germline V gene has CDR1 SGHVS and CDR2 FQNEAQ. This CDR3 spans 15 amino acids. The germline V and J ends were trimmed by 5 bases and 3 bases, with 13 bases remaining between them. The chain's CDR3 is CASSLDGGDTGELFF. As DNA, the CDR3 is TGTGCCAGCAGCCTCGATGGAGGGGACACCGGGGAGCTGTTTTTT. Complete variable domain (other parts from reference TRBV7-8 and TRBJ2-2): GAGVSQSPRYKVAKRGQDVALRCDPISGHVSLFWYQQALGQGPEFLTYFQNEAQLDKSGLPSDRFFAERPEGSVSTLKIQRTQQEDSAVYLCASSLDGGDTGELFFGEGSRLTVL.

Details on this clone: This may arise from a read error, as a much more abundant clone is one base away. The sample contains more than one DNA sequence encoding this CDR3. The J gene is TRBJ1-1, the V gene TRBV7-2; tentatively, D is TRBD1 (6 bases). Germline V gene data show CDR1 as SGHTA and CDR2 as FQGNSA. The V and J ends lost 1 base and 6 bases respectively, with 9 bases between them. The CDR3 consists of 13 residues. CDR3: CASSLEGGSEAFF. For the CDR3, the DNA is TGTGCCAGCAGCTTAGAGGGGGGATCTGAAGCTTTCTTT.

The chain uses TRBV18 and TRBJ2-1; D may be TRBD2 (7 bases). Germline V CDR1 and CDR2: KGHSH, LQKENI. Trimming removed 6 bases at V and 9 bases at J, with 9 bases between. CDR3 length: 11 residues. The CDR3: CASSGGPEQFF. In nucleotides, the CDR3 is TGTGCCAGCTCGGGGGGGCCTGAGCAGTTCTTC. Full variable domain (missing parts from reference TRBV18 and TRBJ2-1): NAGVMQNPRHLVRRRGQEARLRCSPMKGHSHVYWYRQLPEEGLKFMVYLQKENIIDESGMPKERFSAEFPKEGPSILRIQQVVRGDSAAYFCASSGGPEQFFGPGTRLTVL.

CDR3 DNA: TGTGCCAGCATTAGGGACAGAAACACCGGGGAGCTGTTTTTT. Residues: CASIRDRNTGELFF. The V and J genes are TRBV2 and TRBJ2-2, with TRBD1 matching over 7 bases. V shed 7 bases and J 2 bases; nucleotides not matched to a gene: 4. The germline V gene has CDR1 SNHLY and CDR2 FYNNEI. The CDR3 has 14 amino acids.

CDR3 residues: CASSLSAPSYNEQFF. In DNA form, the CDR3 reads TGTGCCAGCAGCTTGTCGGCACCCTCCTACAATGAGCAGTTCTTC. This chain uses TRBV5-5 with TRBJ2-1, with D hard to call. Germline CDR1 reads SGHKS; CDR2 reads YYEKEE (reference sequence). V was clipped by 1 base and J by 0 bases, with 8 bases between them. The CDR3 runs 15 residues. The full variable domain, with the rest looked up from reference TRBV5-5 and TRBJ2-1, is DAGVTQSPTHLIKTRGQQVTLRCSPISGHKSVSWYQQVLGQGPQFIFQYYEKEERGRGNFPDRFSARQFPNYSSELNVNALLLGDSALYLCASSLSAPSYNEQFFGPGTRLTVL.

The chain uses TRBV30 and TRBJ2-3; tentatively, D is TRBD2 (5 bases). Germline CDR1 reads GTSNPN; CDR2 reads SVGIG (reference sequence). Deletions cut 5 bases from V and 5 bases from J, with 5 bases between. This CDR3 is 10 amino acids long. CDR3 DNA sequence: TGTGCCTGGGGACTAGATACGCAGTATTTT. This sequence encodes CAWGLDTQYF.

The gene calls are TRBV7-2 and TRBJ1-1; TRBD1 matches 7 bases. Trimming removed 5 bases from V and 4 bases from J; junction bases left unmatched: 19. Germline values: CDR1 SGHTA, CDR2 FQGNSA. CDR3 length equals 18 residues. Written as DNA, the CDR3 is TGTGCCAGCAGCCCAACCGGCAGGGGGAGTTTAGCGAGCACTGAAGCTTTCTTT. Protein product: CASSPTGRGSLASTEAFF.

The gene calls are TRBV5-4 and TRBJ1-1, with 7 positions matching TRBD1. The ends lost 0 bases at V and 9 bases at J; junction bases unmatched: 2. This CDR3 spans 12 amino acids. The germline CDR1 and CDR2 sequences are SGHNT and YYREEE (reference sequence). The CDR3 here is CASSLVGQKAFF. The CDR3 nucleotides are TGTGCCAGCAGCTTGGTGGGACAGAAAGCTTTCTTT.

V and J are TRBV6-6 and TRBJ2-3; 9 nucleotides agree with TRBD2. V lost 6 bases and J lost 6; bases outside the gene matches: 7. The germline V gene encodes CDR1 MNHNY and CDR2 SVGAGI (reference sequence). There are 14 residues in the CDR3. CDR3 sequence reads: CASSPSGRRDTQYF. The CDR3 DNA is TGTGCCAGCAGCCCCAGCGGGAGGCGTGATACGCAGTATTTT.

The V and J genes are TRBV28 and TRBJ2-7; 9 bases align to TRBD1. V shed 3 bases and J 7 bases; nucleotides not matched to a gene: 7. This CDR3 contains 14 residues. CDR1 is MDHEN and CDR2 is SYDVKM in the germline V gene. The CDR3 is CASSFSDRGQEQYF. CDR3 sequence (DNA): TGTGCCAGCAGTTTTTCGGACAGGGGACAAGAGCAGTACTTC.

This CDR3 reads CASSPATTGSGYTF. The CDR3 nucleotides read TGTGCCAGCAGCCCTGCTACGACAGGGTCCGGCTACACCTTC. The rearrangement links TRBV4-2 to TRBJ1-2; 7 positions match TRBD1. The CDR3 contains 14 residues. Trimming took 4 bases from V and 8 from J; bases not matched to a gene: 10. Germline V gene data show CDR1 as LGHNA and CDR2 as YNFKEQ.

The rearrangement joins TRBV7-2 to TRBJ2-7, with D tentatively TRBD1 or TRBD2 (6 bases each). The V and J ends lost 5 bases and 3 bases respectively, with 14 bases between them. This CDR3 region has 14 residues. Germline CDR1 is SGHTA and CDR2 is FQGNSA. This CDR3 is CASSTGTPYYEQYF. The CDR3 DNA sequence: TGTGCCAGCAGCACAGGGACTCCTTACTACGAGCAGTACTTC.

The chain couples TRBV11-2 to TRBJ2-5; no clear D gene. The germline V and J ends were trimmed by 1 base and 5 bases, with 11 bases remaining between them. The CDR3 is 14 residues long. CDR1 is SGHAT, CDR2 FQNNGV, per germline. In DNA, the CDR3 is TGTGCCAGCAGCTTAGCGTCCCGGCAGGAGACCCAGTACTTC. It specifies CASSLASRQETQYF.

This sequence joins TRBV28 and TRBJ1-4; D remains unclear. Trimming cost V 2 bases and J 1 base, with 11 bases left between them. Germline V gene data show CDR1 as MDHEN and CDR2 as SYDVKM. This CDR3 comprises 16 residues. This chain's CDR3 is CASSLASGVTNEKLFF. The CDR3 region has the DNA TGTGCCAGCAGTTTAGCGTCGGGAGTAACTAATGAAAAACTGTTTTTT. The full variable domain, in which reference TRBV28 and TRBJ1-4 provide the parts outside the CDR3, is DVKVTQSSRYLVKRTGEKVFLECVQDMDHENMFWYRQDPGLGLRLIYFSYDVKMKEKGDIPEGYSVSREKKERFSLILESASTNQTSMYLCASSLASGVTNEKLFFGSGTQLSVL.

Remarks on this clone: Sequence at one end of the junction differs from germline and may be a read error. The chain combines TRBV2 with TRBJ2-7; 10 nucleotides line up with TRBD2. Germline loops: CDR1 SNHLY, CDR2 FYNNEI. CDR3 length: 14 amino acids. CDR3 residues: CASSELSGLAGAHF. In nucleotides, the CDR3 is TGTGCCAGCAGTGAATTGTCTGGGCTAGCGGGAGCACACTTC.

This clone was counted once. The chain links TRBV28 to TRBJ2-7; D unresolved. The CDR3 is 13 residues long. The ends were cut back, 4 bases at V and 4 bases at J, with 11 bases in the middle. Germline values: CDR1 MDHEN, CDR2 SYDVKM. This CDR3 reads CASSSTPLYEQYF. As DNA, the CDR3 is TGTGCCAGCAGTTCCACCCCATTGTACGAGCAGTACTTC. Full variable domain (rest looked up from reference TRBV28 and TRBJ2-7): DVKVTQSSRYLVKRTGEKVFLECVQDMDHENMFWYRQDPGLGLRLIYFSYDVKMKEKGDIPEGYSVSREKKERFSLILESASTNQTSMYLCASSSTPLYEQYFGPGTRLTVT.

The chain recombines TRBV18 with TRBJ1-1; TRBD1 agrees at 8 bases. CDR1 and CDR2 from the germline V gene are KGHSH and LQKENI. With 3 bases clipped from V and 7 bases from J, the junction kept 10 bases outside the gene matches. CDR3 length equals 15 residues. CDR3 sequence: CASSPDRARWGEAFF. CDR3 DNA sequence: TGTGCCAGCTCACCGGACAGGGCTCGATGGGGTGAAGCTTTCTTT. The full variable domain, rest sourced from reference TRBV18 and TRBJ1-1, is NAGVMQNPRHLVRRRGQEARLRCSPMKGHSHVYWYRQLPEEGLKFMVYLQKENIIDESGMPKERFSAEFPKEGPSILRIQQVVRGDSAAYFCASSPDRARWGEAFFGQGTRLTVV.

The genes are TRBV6-1 and TRBJ2-5; no definite D call. The J call may be wrong; the DNA end is better matched by TRBJ2-7. From germline, CDR1 is MNHNS and CDR2 SASEGT. The CDR3 contains 14 residues. The CDR3 loop is CATQASLLLREQYF. The DNA of the CDR3 is TGTGCCACCCAGGCCTCCTTGCTTCTTCGCGAGCAGTACTTC.

V gene TRBV5-6 combines with J gene TRBJ2-1; 11 bases are a match to TRBD2. J was trimmed by 0 bases and V by 4 bases; bases with no gene match: 3. CDR1 is SGHDT, CDR2 YYEEEE, per germline. The CDR3 is 16 amino acids. The CDR3: CASSRTSGRSYNEQFF. The CDR3 nucleotides are TGTGCCAGCAGCCGGACTAGCGGGCGCTCCTACAATGAGCAGTTCTTC.